This note documents a single TCR beta chain sequence. Its antigen is currently unknown. The data were obtained in a study of cytomegalovirus exposure and HLA in healthy donors. Study-wide background: Early release data held around 80 million unique TCRs from HLA-typed donors.

The study's findings and limits: The authors later found HLA-associated TCR beta chains more clonally expanded than equally common others.

Germline V gene data show CDR1 as ENHRY and CDR2 as SYGVKD. This CDR3 region has 12 residues. Donors consisted of healthy bone marrow donors. PCR amplification relied on 60 Vbeta primers (plus 13 Jbeta primers). Measured with immunoSEQ multiplex PCR; TCRdb has only the in-frame clones, and not every one. The sample has approximately 170,000 clones; 68% are singletons. The J gene is TRBJ2-5, the V gene TRBV10-3; D is possibly TRBD1 (5 bases). The J call may be in error: the DNA end matches TRBJ2-7 better. Sequenced input: PBMCs. The clonotype comes from a woman aged 18-29 years in good health and CMV-seropositive. The CDR3 nucleotides are TGTGCCATCAGCCAACAGGCCTACGAGCAGTACTTC. Its protein is CAISQQAYEQYF.